These T cell receptor beta chains were read from a single sample in a study of post-analysis software for immune sequencing data. A single record per CDR3 protein comes from TCRdb applying MiXCR to the PCR reads. The repertoire holds 350,000 to 500,000 distinct CDR3 sequences, with approximately 39% as singletons. The sequenced sample consisted of blood. The receptors originated from a girl aged 2-9 years with multiple sclerosis. CDR3s include the opening cysteine and the closing phenylalanine or tryptophan. The D gene is left open where the match is weak. Clone size, where shown, is once, few, many, or a class for clones that have expanded.

CDR3 DNA	CDR3 protein	clone size	D gene	V gene	J gene
TGTGCCACCAGTGATTTGGCGCGGACAGGGCTGGATACGCAGTATTTT	CATSDLARTGLDTQYF	.	TRBD1	TRBV24-1	TRBJ2-3
TGCAGCGTATCGGGGAGGACAACCTACGAGCAGTACTTC	CSVSGRTTYEQYF	.	.	TRBV29-1	TRBJ2-7
TGTGCCAGCAGTTACTCGCCATTAGGGCGCTCAGATACGCAGTATTTT	CASSYSPLGRSDTQYF	.	.	TRBV6-2/TRBV6-3	TRBJ2-3
TGCGCCAGCAGCCAAGATCGGGGGGCGGGGTCCCAGTACTTC	CASSQDRGAGSQYF	.	.	TRBV4-1	TRBJ2-5
TGCAGTGCTCCTTCACCTCGGGGGGCCTACAATGAGCAGTTCTTC	CSAPSPRGAYNEQFF	.	TRBD2	TRBV20-1	TRBJ2-1
TGCAGCGGGTGGTGGGACAATGAGCAGTTCTTC	CSGWWDNEQFF	.	.	TRBV29-1	TRBJ2-1
TGTGCCAGCAGTGGTGGGGGGCTCGGGAATGAGCAGTTCTTC	CASSGGGLGNEQFF	few	.	TRBV28	TRBJ2-1
TGCAGCGTTGAAGGCACAGATACGCAGTATTTT	CSVEGTDTQYF	few	.	TRBV29-1	TRBJ2-3
TGCGCCAGCAGCCAAGGTGCAGGGTACTCCTACGAGCAGTACTTC	CASSQGAGYSYEQYF	many	.	TRBV4-3	TRBJ2-7
TGTGCCAGCAGTGTAGCGGGGGGGCTTCTCGTTGAGCAGTTCTTC	CASSVAGGLLVEQFF	few	TRBD2	TRBV2	TRBJ2-1
TGTGCCAGCAGTTACCCTAACACCGGGACAGGCAAAAATGAGCAGTTCTTC	CASSYPNTGTGKNEQFF	few	TRBD1	TRBV6-5	TRBJ2-1
TGTGCCAGCAGTTCGACAGGATCCACCTCCTACGAGCAGTACTTC	CASSSTGSTSYEQYF	few	.	TRBV12-3/TRBV12-4	TRBJ2-7
TGCGCCAGCAGTAATGCAGTGGGACAGGGATCGTACGAGCAGTACTTC	CASSNAVGQGSYEQYF	few	TRBD1	TRBV5-1	TRBJ2-7
TGCAGCGTACAGGGAACCCGGACCGGGGAGCTGTTTTTT	CSVQGTRTGELFF	once	.	TRBV29-1	TRBJ2-2
TGTGCCAGCAGCCCTTTACACGGGAATCAGCCCCAGCATTTT	CASSPLHGNQPQHF	.	.	TRBV6-5	TRBJ1-5
TGCAGTGCTAGTTACCCCTATGGACAGGATAGCGGGAGTAGGTCCTACAATGAGCAGTTCTTC	CSASYPYGQDSGSRSYNEQFF	.	TRBD2	TRBV20-1	TRBJ2-1
TGCAGCGCCCGGGGCGATCACCAAGAGACCCAGTACTTC	CSARGDHQETQYF	.	.	TRBV29-1	TRBJ2-5
TGTGCCAGCAGTTTAGGAAACAGGGCAAAGCCCCAGCATTTT	CASSLGNRAKPQHF	.	.	TRBV28	TRBJ1-5
TGTGCCAGCAGCCCAACAGGGGGGGTCCCCGAGCAGTACTTC	CASSPTGGVPEQYF	.	.	TRBV3-1	TRBJ2-7
TGCAGTGCTAGACAGGGAAACCACGAGCAGTACTTC	CSARQGNHEQYF	.	.	TRBV20-1	TRBJ2-7
TGTGCCAGCGGGACTGGAAGCTCCTACGAGCAGTACTTC	CASGTGSSYEQYF	few	.	TRBV7-8	TRBJ2-7
TGCGCCAGCAGCTTGTGGGCTAGCGGCTACAATGAGCAGTTCTTC	CASSLWASGYNEQFF	few	TRBD2	TRBV5-1	TRBJ2-1